The sequence of this T cell receptor (beta chain) was determined in a study of T cells in Graves' hyperthyroidism and ophthalmopathy. As for the study in general: Peripheral blood sampling occurred at initial diagnosis, before any treatment.

This clonotype was seen ten or more times. Its antigen is unknown. The hyperthyroidism was newly diagnosed and had lasted under 2 months; the patients were aged 18 to 65. Uncontrolled infection, other autoimmune disease, pregnancy or lactation disqualified patients from enrolment. General study results and limits: Most thyroid clonotypes with frequency above 0.001 were detected in blood.

RNA transcripts served as the template for amplifying TCR beta CDR3 regions. Primed by the HTBI set, a first-round RT-PCR was run on the TCR CDR3. TCRdb analysed the multiplex PCR reads with MiXCR anew, one entry per CDR3 protein. The sample contains nearly 750,000 distinct CDR3 sequences, 30% to 40% of which appear only once. The V gene's germline CDR1 is ENHRY and CDR2 SYGVKD. This CDR3 contains 14 residues. With V trimmed by 7 bases and J by 7 bases, 8 bases remained unmatched. The origin of this receptor is a woman between 40 and 55 years old with Graves' hyperthyroidism. The sequenced material came from blood. V is TRBV10-3 and J is TRBJ1-4, with 8 bases matching TRBD1. CDR3: CAINSDRGSEKLFF. The DNA of the CDR3 is TGTGCCATCAACTCCGACAGGGGCAGTGAAAAACTGTTTTTT.